Below are 8 T cell receptor beta chains sequenced from a single sample in a study of blood T cell repertoires in COVID-19 (TCRdb year 2020). Library preparation was by the immunoSEQ multiplex PCR assay. Drawn from immuneACCESS, this table holds only the in-frame rearrangements with V and J called that TCRdb kept. Clones are partly lost; checked studies trace under half to an unresolved V gene and leave the rest unexplained. The sample table lists about 69,000 clones, roughly 90% of them with a count of one. In total, the top ten clones hold about 2.1% of the sample. Material for sequencing was peripheral blood. These receptors all stem from a man aged 25 to 40 with acute or convalescent COVID-19.

V and J are TRBV7-6 and TRBJ1-4, with TRBD1 matching 7 bases. Trimming took 5 bases from V and 5 from J; bases not matched to a gene: 17. CDR1 is SGHVS, CDR2 FNYEAQ, per germline. The CDR3 has 18 amino acids. CDR3: CASSIHDRATRQNEKLFF. The CDR3 DNA reads as TGTGCCAGCAGCATACATGACAGGGCCACGCGTCAGAATGAAAAACTGTTTTTT.

This chain links TRBV19 with TRBJ2-3; 9 bases fit TRBD2. In germline, CDR1 is LNHDA, CDR2 SQIVND (reference sequence). V lost 7 bases and J lost 6; bases outside the gene matches: 11. This CDR3 region has 15 residues. CDR3 nucleotides: TGTGCCAGTACCGAGAGGGCGGGGGGGTCGGATACGCAGTATTTT. Amino acid sequence: CASTERAGGSDTQYF.

This chain joins TRBV4-2 and TRBJ1-1; TRBD1 aligns across 11 bases. Per germline, CDR1 LGHNA and CDR2 YNFKEQ. Germline trimming cut 4 bases from V and 3 bases from J; bases unmatched to any gene: 4. CDR3 length: 15 residues. The CDR3 spells CASSPGQGADTEAFF. DNA of the CDR3: TGTGCCAGCAGCCCAGGACAGGGGGCTGACACTGAAGCTTTCTTT.

The J gene is TRBJ1-6, the V gene TRBV3-1 (or the pseudogene TRBV3-2), with TRBD1 matching over 7 bases. This CDR3 spans 14 amino acids. Unmatched junction bases numbered 2, after V lost 1 base and J lost 8 bases. Germline V lookup: CDR1 LGHDT, CDR2 YNNKEL (reference sequence). For the CDR3, the DNA is TGTGCCAGCAGCCAAGGACAGGGCTATTCACCCCTCCACTTT. The encoded protein is CASSQGQGYSPLHF.

This clone was counted a few times. The chain carries TRBV6-2 or TRBV6-3 and TRBJ2-7; maybe TRBD1 (5 bases). V was pared by 6 bases and J by 0 bases, with 12 bases between. CDR3 length equals 14 residues. The V gene's germline CDR1 is MNHEY and CDR2 SVGEGT. The CDR3 nucleotides are TGTGCCAGCAGCCGAGACAGCAACTCCTACGAGCAGTACTTC. Residues: CASSRDSNSYEQYF.

The genes are TRBV24-1 and TRBJ1-1; 7 bases are a match to TRBD1. Germline CDR1 KGHDR, CDR2 SFDVKD. The CDR3 covers 13 residues. The junction had 0 bases not matched to a gene; V was cut back by 1 base and J by 5 bases. This CDR3 reads CATSDFRGTEAFF. Written as DNA, the CDR3 is TGTGCCACCAGTGATTTCAGGGGGACTGAAGCTTTCTTT.

J is TRBJ1-1 and V is TRBV7-2; D is unresolved. CDR1 SGHTA and CDR2 FQGNSA come from the germline V gene. With 5 bases removed from V and 1 base from J, the gap between germline ends came to 11 bases. This CDR3 comprises 14 residues. CDR3 amino acids: CASSTRQTNTEAFF. The CDR3 DNA reads TGTGCCAGCAGCACCCGACAAACGAACACTGAAGCTTTCTTT.

The chain is built from TRBV10-1 and TRBJ2-1; D not resolved. This CDR3 is built from 15 residues. The V gene lost 3 bases and the J gene lost 0 bases, with 9 bases spanning the gap. Germline V gene sequence: CDR1 WNHNN, CDR2 SYGVQD (reference sequence). The CDR3 loop reads CASSDRHSSYNEQFF. The CDR3 coding sequence is TGCGCCAGCAGTGACCGCCACAGCTCCTACAATGAGCAGTTCTTC.